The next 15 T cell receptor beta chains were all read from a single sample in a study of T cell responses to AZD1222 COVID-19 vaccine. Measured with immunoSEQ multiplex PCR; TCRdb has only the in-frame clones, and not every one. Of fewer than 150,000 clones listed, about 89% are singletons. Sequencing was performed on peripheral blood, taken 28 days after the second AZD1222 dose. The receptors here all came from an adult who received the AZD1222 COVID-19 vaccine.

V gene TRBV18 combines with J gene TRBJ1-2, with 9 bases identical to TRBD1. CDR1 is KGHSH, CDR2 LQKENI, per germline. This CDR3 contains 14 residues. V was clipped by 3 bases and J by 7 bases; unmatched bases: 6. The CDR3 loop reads CASSPGTGRSGYTF. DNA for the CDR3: TGTGCCAGCTCACCCGGGACAGGGAGGAGTGGCTACACCTTC.

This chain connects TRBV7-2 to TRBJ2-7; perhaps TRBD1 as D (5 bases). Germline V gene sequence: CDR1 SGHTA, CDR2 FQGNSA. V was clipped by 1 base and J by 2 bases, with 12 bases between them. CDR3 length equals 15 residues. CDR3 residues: CASSLVGDRTYEQYF. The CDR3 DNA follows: TGTGCCAGCAGCTTAGTAGGTGACAGAACCTACGAGCAGTACTTC.

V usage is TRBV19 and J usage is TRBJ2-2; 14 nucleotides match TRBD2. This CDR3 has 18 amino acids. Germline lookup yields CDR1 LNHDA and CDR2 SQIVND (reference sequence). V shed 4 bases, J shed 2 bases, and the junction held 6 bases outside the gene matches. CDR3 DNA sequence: TGTGCCAGTAGTAGGGTGACTAGCGGGAGGGCAAACACCGGGGAGCTGTTTTTT. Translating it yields CASSRVTSGRANTGELFF.

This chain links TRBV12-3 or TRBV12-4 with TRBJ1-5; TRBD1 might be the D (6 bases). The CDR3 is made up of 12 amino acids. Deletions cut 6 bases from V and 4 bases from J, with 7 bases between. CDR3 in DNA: TGTGCCAGCAGACAGGGAAATCAGCCCCAGCATTTT. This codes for CASRQGNQPQHF.

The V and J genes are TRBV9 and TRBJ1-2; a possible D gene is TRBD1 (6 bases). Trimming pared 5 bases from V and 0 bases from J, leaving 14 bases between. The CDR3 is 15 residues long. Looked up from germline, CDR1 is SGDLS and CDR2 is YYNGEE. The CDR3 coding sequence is TGTGCCAGCAGTCAAGGACAGACTCCTAACTATGGCTACACCTTC. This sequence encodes CASSQGQTPNYGYTF.

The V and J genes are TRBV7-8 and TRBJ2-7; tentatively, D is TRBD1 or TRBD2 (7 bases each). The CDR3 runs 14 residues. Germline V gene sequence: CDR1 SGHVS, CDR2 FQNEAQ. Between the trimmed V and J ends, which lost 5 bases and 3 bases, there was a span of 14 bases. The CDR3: CASSTRGGYYEQYF. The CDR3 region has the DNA TGTGCCAGCAGCACCAGGGGGGGGTACTACGAGCAGTACTTC.

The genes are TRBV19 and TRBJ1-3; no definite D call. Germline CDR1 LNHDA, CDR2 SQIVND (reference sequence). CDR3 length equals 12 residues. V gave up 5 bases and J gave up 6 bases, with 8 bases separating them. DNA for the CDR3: TGTGCCAGTAGTCCCCAGATAAACACCATATATTTT. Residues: CASSPQINTIYF.

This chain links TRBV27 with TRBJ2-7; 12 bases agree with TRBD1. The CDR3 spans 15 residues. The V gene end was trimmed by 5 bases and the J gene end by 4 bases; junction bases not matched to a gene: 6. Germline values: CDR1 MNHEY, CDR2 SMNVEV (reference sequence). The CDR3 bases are TGTGCCAGCAGTCACGGGACAGGGGGCGCGTACGAGCAGTACTTC. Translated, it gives CASSHGTGGAYEQYF.

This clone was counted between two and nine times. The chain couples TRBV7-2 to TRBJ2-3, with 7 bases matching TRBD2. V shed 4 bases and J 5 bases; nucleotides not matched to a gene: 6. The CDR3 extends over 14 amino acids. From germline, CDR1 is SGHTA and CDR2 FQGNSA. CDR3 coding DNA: TGTGCCAGCAGCTATGGACTAGAGCGAGATACGCAGTATTTT. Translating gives CASSYGLERDTQYF.

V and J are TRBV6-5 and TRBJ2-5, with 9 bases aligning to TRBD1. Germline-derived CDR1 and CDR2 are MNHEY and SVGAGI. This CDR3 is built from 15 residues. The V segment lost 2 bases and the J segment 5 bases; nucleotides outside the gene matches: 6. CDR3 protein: CASSYGTGRHETQYF. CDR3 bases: TGTGCCAGCAGTTACGGGACAGGGAGGCACGAGACCCAGTACTTC.

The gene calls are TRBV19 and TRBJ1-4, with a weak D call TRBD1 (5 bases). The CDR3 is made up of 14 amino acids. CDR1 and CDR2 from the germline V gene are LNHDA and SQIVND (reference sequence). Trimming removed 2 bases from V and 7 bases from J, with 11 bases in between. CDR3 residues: CASSIRGVGEKLFF. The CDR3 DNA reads TGTGCCAGTAGTATAAGGGGCGTGGGTGAAAAACTGTTTTTT.

CDR3 loop: CASSFNGEDTEAFF. The CDR3 DNA reads as TGTGCCAGCAGCTTTAACGGGGAGGACACTGAAGCTTTCTTT. The V and J genes are TRBV7-2 and TRBJ1-1; D is undetermined. The CDR3 is made up of 14 amino acids. CDR1 is SGHTA, CDR2 FQGNSA, per germline. With 3 bases removed from V and 3 bases from J, the gap between germline ends came to 11 bases.

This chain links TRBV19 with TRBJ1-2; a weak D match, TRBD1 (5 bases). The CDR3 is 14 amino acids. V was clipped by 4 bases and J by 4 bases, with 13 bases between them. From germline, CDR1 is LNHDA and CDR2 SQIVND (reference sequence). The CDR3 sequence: CASSTTGAPYGYTF. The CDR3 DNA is TGTGCCAGTAGTACAACAGGTGCCCCCTATGGCTACACCTTC.

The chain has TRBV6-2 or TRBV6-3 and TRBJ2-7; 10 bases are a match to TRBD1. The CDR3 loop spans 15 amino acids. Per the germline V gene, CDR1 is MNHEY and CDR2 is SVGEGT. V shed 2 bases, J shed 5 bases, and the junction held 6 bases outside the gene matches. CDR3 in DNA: TGTGCCAGCAGTTACGACAGGGGGCGTTGGAACGAGCAGTACTTC. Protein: CASSYDRGRWNEQYF.

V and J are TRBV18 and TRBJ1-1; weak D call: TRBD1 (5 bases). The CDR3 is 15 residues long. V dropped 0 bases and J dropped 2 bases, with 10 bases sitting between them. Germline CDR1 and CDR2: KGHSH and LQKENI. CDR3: CASSPPKGLNTEAFF. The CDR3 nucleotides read TGTGCCAGCTCACCACCAAAGGGGCTAAACACTGAAGCTTTCTTT.